A selection of T cell receptor beta chains follows, all from one sample in a study of T cells in Graves' hyperthyroidism and ophthalmopathy. Using its own MiXCR run on the multiplex PCR reads, TCRdb lists one record per CDR3 protein. The data hold more than 300,000 distinct CDR3 sequences, with about 14% observed a single time. Sequenced sample: blood. Receptors originate from a woman between 55 and 75 years old with Graves' hyperthyroidism. CDR3s include the opening cysteine and the closing phenylalanine or tryptophan. The order of the fields is V gene, D gene, clone size, J gene, CDR3 DNA, CDR3 protein. A D gene is named only where the DNA matches it firmly. Size is stated for part of the rows, as once, few or many counts, or as a class when the clone is expanded.

TRBV7-9	TRBD2	many	TRBJ2-3	TGTGCCAGCAGCCAAGGACTAGCCACAGATACGCAGTATTTT	CASSQGLATDTQYF
TRBV30	-	few	TRBJ2-7	TGTGCCTGGGGGGGGTTACAGGGGTCCTACGAGCAGTACTTC	CAWGGLQGSYEQYF
TRBV12-3/TRBV12-4	-	many	TRBJ1-5	TGTGCCAGCAGTGCGGGGACCTCTCAGCCCCAGCATTTT	CASSAGTSQPQHF
TRBV12-3/TRBV12-4	TRBD1	many	TRBJ2-5	TGTGCCAGCAGTCAGACAGGGGACGAAGAGACCCAGTACTTC	CASSQTGDEETQYF
TRBV6-1	TRBD1	many	TRBJ1-1	TGTGCCAGCACCATGGGACAGGGCGTCCTGAAAGCTTTCTTT	CASTMGQGVLKAFF
TRBV3-1	-	few	TRBJ2-3	TGTGCCAGCAGCCAAGGGAGGCCGGATACGCAGTATTTT	CASSQGRPDTQYF
TRBV5-8	-	-	TRBJ1-3	TGTGCCAGCAGCTTTATCAGCGGAAACACCATATATTTT	CASSFISGNTIYF
TRBV28	-	few	TRBJ1-6	TGTGCCAGCAGAATAGGGTATAATTCACCCCTCCACTTT	CASRIGYNSPLHF
TRBV29-1	-	many	TRBJ1-1	TGCAGCGGAGAGGCAGGGATGAACACTGAAGCTTTCTTT	CSGEAGMNTEAFF
TRBV3-1	TRBD1	-	TRBJ1-2	TGTGCCAGCAGCCAAATATGGACAGGGGATAGAGATGGCTACACCTTC	CASSQIWTGDRDGYTF
TRBV27	-	many	TRBJ1-1	TGTGCCAGCAGTTTCGCTGGGTACGACACTGAAGCTTTCTTT	CASSFAGYDTEAFF
TRBV2	TRBD1	few	TRBJ1-5	TGTGCCAGCAGAGCGACAGGGAATCAGCCCCAGCATTTT	CASRATGNQPQHF
TRBV13	TRBD1	many	TRBJ1-2	TGTGCCAGCAGCTCAGCGGGTTACGCCAGGGGGCAAGAGAACTATGGCTACACCTTC	CASSSAGYARGQENYGYTF
TRBV4-1	TRBD2	few	TRBJ2-7	TGCGCCAGCAGCCAAGACCCCCGGGTAGCGGGATTATACGAGCAGTACTTC	CASSQDPRVAGLYEQYF
TRBV10-3	TRBD2	few	TRBJ2-1	TGTGCCATCAGTGGACTAGCGGGAGTGCCCCTGAGTTCCTACAATGAGCAGTTCTTC	CAISGLAGVPLSSYNEQFF
TRBV12-3/TRBV12-4	-	-	TRBJ1-6	TGTGCCAGCAGTTCCTATAATTCACCCCTCCACTTT	CASSSYNSPLHF
TRBV2	TRBD1	many	TRBJ1-1	TGTGCCAGCAGGTCCGGGACAGGGGGCGCGGGGACTGAAGCTTTCTTT	CASRSGTGGAGTEAFF
TRBV24-1	TRBD2	-	TRBJ2-1	TGTGCCACCAGTGCCTCCCCGGGACTAGCGGGTTACAATGAGCAGTTCTTC	CATSASPGLAGYNEQFF
TRBV5-5	TRBD2	many	TRBJ2-2	TGTGCCAGCAGCTTTCCCCTAGGTAGCGGGGACACCGGGGAGCTGTTTTTT	CASSFPLGSGDTGELFF
TRBV28	TRBD2	many	TRBJ2-2	TGTGCCGGACGGCTAGCGGAGAACACCGGGGAGCTGTTTTTT	CAGRLAENTGELFF
TRBV28	TRBD1	many	TRBJ1-2	TGTGCCAGCAGTTTCAGGGACAGGGTTTCTGGCTACACCTTC	CASSFRDRVSGYTF
TRBV6-1	-	-	TRBJ1-2	TGTGCCACAGGGAATCAATATGGCTACACCTTC	CATGNQYGYTF
TRBV5-1	-	many	TRBJ1-5	TGCGCCAGCAGCTTGGGAGAGGGGGATAGCAATCAGCCCCAGCATTTT	CASSLGEGDSNQPQHF
TRBV30	TRBD2	few	TRBJ2-1	TGTGCCTGGAGTCCGGGACTAGCGAGCGATGAGCAGTTCTTC	CAWSPGLASDEQFF
TRBV11-2	-	-	TRBJ1-1	TGTGCCAGCAGCTTAGACCCGGGGTGGGGAGAAGCTTTCTTT	CASSLDPGWGEAFF
TRBV12-3/TRBV12-4	-	many	TRBJ1-2	TGTGCCAGCAGGGGACTCTATGGCTACACCTTC	CASRGLYGYTF
TRBV12-3/TRBV12-4	TRBD2	many	TRBJ2-7	TGTGCCAGCAGCTTACCTAGCGGGAGACGGAACGAGCAGTACTTC	CASSLPSGRRNEQYF
TRBV7-9	-	many	TRBJ2-1	TGTGCCAGCAGCGGTAGCGGCCACAATGAGCAGTTCTTC	CASSGSGHNEQFF
TRBV9	-	-	TRBJ1-1	TGTGCCAGCAGCGTAGGGCCTGGGGGCACTGAAGCTTTCTTT	CASSVGPGGTEAFF